Listed below are T cell receptor beta chains from one sample, sequenced in a study of T cells after yellow fever vaccination. TCRdb processed the 5' RACE reads anew with MiXCR; each CDR3 protein has one entry. The table shows approximately 300,000 distinct CDR3 sequences, with around 10% occurring only once. The specimen comprised CD4+ T cells sorted from PBMCs, sampled 45 days after the yellow fever booster vaccination. The receptors here all came from a man between 18 and 35 years old who received the YFV17D yellow fever vaccine. CDR3s include the opening cysteine and the closing phenylalanine or tryptophan. Fields, in order: V gene, D gene, clone size, J gene, CDR3 protein, CDR3 DNA. D genes are given only for firm matches. A clone size is listed for some rows: how often the clone was seen (once, few, many), or a class if it is expanded.

TRBV9	NA	few	TRBJ2-3	CASSDSPGKSTQYF	TGTGCCAGCAGCGATAGCCCAGGGAAGTCCACGCAGTATTTT
TRBV20-1	TRBD2	NA	TRBJ2-1	CSATPISGGNYNEQFF	TGCAGTGCTACCCCGATTAGCGGGGGAAACTACAATGAGCAGTTCTTC
TRBV11-2	NA	few	TRBJ2-7	CASSFIRGGYEQYF	TGTGCCAGCAGCTTCATCAGGGGCGGGTACGAGCAGTACTTC
TRBV5-1	TRBD1	NA	TRBJ2-2	CASSPGQTYTGELFF	TGCGCCAGCAGCCCGGGACAGACTTACACCGGGGAGCTGTTTTTT
TRBV20-1	NA	NA	TRBJ2-7	CSAPYKEQYF	TGCAGTGCTCCATACAAAGAGCAGTACTTC
TRBV6-2/TRBV6-3	NA	NA	TRBJ2-2	CASSYTRQARELFF	TGTGCCAGCAGTTACACCAGGCAAGCCAGGGAGCTGTTTTTT
TRBV10-3	NA	NA	TRBJ2-5	CAIAYQETQYF	TGTGCCATCGCGTACCAAGAGACCCAGTACTTC
TRBV7-3	TRBD2	NA	TRBJ2-1	CASSLGSGGSNEQFF	TGTGCCAGCAGCTTAGGTAGCGGGGGGTCCAATGAGCAGTTCTTC
TRBV29-1	TRBD1	many	TRBJ2-5	CSVALGTGRETQYF	TGCAGCGTCGCCTTAGGGACAGGGAGGGAGACCCAGTACTTC
TRBV30	TRBD1	NA	TRBJ1-5	CAWSRQGYQPQHF	TGTGCCTGGAGCCGACAGGGGTATCAGCCCCAGCATTTT
TRBV5-1	NA	many	TRBJ1-2	CASSYGGNYGYTF	TGCGCCAGCAGCTACGGAGGGAACTATGGCTACACCTTC
TRBV15	NA	NA	TRBJ1-5	CATSRGWPVNQPQHF	TGTGCCACCAGCAGAGGTTGGCCGGTCAATCAGCCCCAGCATTTT
TRBV20-1	NA	NA	TRBJ2-1	CSAREVTAYNEQFF	TGCAGTGCTAGAGAGGTGACCGCCTACAATGAGCAGTTCTTC
TRBV5-1	NA	few	TRBJ2-5	CASSTLTGGETQYF	TGCGCCAGCAGCACCCTGACAGGAGGAGAGACCCAGTACTTC
TRBV2	NA	NA	TRBJ2-6	CASRGGTSISGANVLTF	TGTGCCAGCAGGGGCGGGACATCCATCTCTGGGGCCAACGTCCTGACTTTC
TRBV7-9	NA	NA	TRBJ2-3	CASSLQPDTQYF	TGTGCCAGCAGCTTACAACCCGATACGCAGTATTTT
TRBV11-2	NA	NA	TRBJ1-3	CASNEQGLSGNTIYF	TGTGCCAGCAACGAACAGGGACTCTCTGGAAACACCATATATTTT
TRBV15	TRBD1	few	TRBJ2-5	CATSRALTGTDRETQYF	TGTGCCACCAGCAGAGCCTTGACCGGGACAGACAGAGAGACCCAGTACTTC